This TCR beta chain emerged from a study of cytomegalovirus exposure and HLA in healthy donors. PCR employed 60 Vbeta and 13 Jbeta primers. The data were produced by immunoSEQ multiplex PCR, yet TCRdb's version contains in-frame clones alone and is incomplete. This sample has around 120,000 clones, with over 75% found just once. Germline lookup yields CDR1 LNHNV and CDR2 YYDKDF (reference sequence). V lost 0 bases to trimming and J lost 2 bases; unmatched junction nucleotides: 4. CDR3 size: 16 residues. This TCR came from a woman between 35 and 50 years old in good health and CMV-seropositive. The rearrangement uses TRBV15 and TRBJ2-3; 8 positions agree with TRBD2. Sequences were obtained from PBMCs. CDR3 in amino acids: CATSREGTRVTDTQYF. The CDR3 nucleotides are TGTGCCACCAGCAGAGAGGGGACTAGGGTCACAGATACGCAGTATTTT.